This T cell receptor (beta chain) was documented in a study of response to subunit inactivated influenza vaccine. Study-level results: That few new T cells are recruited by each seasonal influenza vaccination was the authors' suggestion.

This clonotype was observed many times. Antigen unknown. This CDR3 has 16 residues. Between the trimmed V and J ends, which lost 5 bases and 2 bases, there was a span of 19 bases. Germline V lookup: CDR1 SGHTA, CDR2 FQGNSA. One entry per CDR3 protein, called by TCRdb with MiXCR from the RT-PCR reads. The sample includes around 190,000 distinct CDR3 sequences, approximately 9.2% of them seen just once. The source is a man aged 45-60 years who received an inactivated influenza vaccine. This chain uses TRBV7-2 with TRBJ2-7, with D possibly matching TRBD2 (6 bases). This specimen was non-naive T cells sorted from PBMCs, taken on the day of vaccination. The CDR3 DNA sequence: TGTGCCAGCAGCCCGATGGGAGGACTAAACACCTACGAGCAGTACTTC. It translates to CASSPMGGLNTYEQYF.